This is a list of T cell receptor beta chains from one sample in a study of blood T cell repertoires in COVID-19. TCRdb's table, derived via immunoSEQ multiplex PCR, lists solely in-frame clones and lacks some. The table records 200,000 to 250,000 clones, 70% to 90% of them present only once. Sequenced material: peripheral blood. The receptor set was obtained from a young woman who had recovered from COVID-19. Each CDR3 is given with its conserved first and last residue. A D gene is named only where the DNA matches it firmly.

cdr3_length j_call d_call v_call cdr3_nt cdr3_aa
13 TRBJ1-2 TRBD1 TRBV5-6 TGTGCCAGCAGAGACAGGGGTAAGGATGGCTACACCTTC CASRDRGKDGYTF
14 TRBJ1-1 TRBD1 TRBV7-3 TGTGCCAGCAGCCCAACGGGGACAGGTTCTGAAGCTTTCTTT CASSPTGTGSEAFF
16 TRBJ1-1 - TRBV18 TGTGCCAGCTCACTCGCCAGGGCCCCCGGGAACACTGAAGCTTTCTTT CASSLARAPGNTEAFF
16 TRBJ2-1 TRBD2 TRBV9 TGTGCCAGCAGCGTAGCGGGTAGCGGGAGTAGAGATGAGCAGTTCTTC CASSVAGSGSRDEQFF
16 TRBJ2-7 TRBD1 TRBV9 TGTGCCAGCAGCGTAACCGCTCGACAGGGGACGGGTGAGCAGTACTTC CASSVTARQGTGEQYF
15 TRBJ1-2 TRBD1 TRBV3-1/TRBV3-2 TGTGCCAGCAGCCGAGGGACAGGGGGAACCTATGGCTACACCTTC CASSRGTGGTYGYTF
13 TRBJ2-3 - TRBV10-1 TGCGCCAGCAGCGTGCAGAGAGGGGATACGCAGTATTTT CASSVQRGDTQYF
19 TRBJ2-2 TRBD1 TRBV7-6 TGTGCCAGCAGCTCACGATCCGGGACAGCGGACCTGAACACCGGGGAGCTGTTTTTT CASSSRSGTADLNTGELFF
17 TRBJ2-2 TRBD2 TRBV5-6 TGTGCCAGCAGCTTGTATTCGACTAGCGGGAGTGAGGGGGAGCTGTTTTTT CASSLYSTSGSEGELFF
16 TRBJ2-3 TRBD2 TRBV15 TGTGCCACCAGCAGAGAGGAAGGGAGGGCCGCAGATACGCAGTATTTT CATSREEGRAADTQYF
15 TRBJ2-1 - TRBV7-2 TGTGCCAGCAGCCCCGGGTCCAAATCCTACAATGAGCAGTTCTTC CASSPGSKSYNEQFF